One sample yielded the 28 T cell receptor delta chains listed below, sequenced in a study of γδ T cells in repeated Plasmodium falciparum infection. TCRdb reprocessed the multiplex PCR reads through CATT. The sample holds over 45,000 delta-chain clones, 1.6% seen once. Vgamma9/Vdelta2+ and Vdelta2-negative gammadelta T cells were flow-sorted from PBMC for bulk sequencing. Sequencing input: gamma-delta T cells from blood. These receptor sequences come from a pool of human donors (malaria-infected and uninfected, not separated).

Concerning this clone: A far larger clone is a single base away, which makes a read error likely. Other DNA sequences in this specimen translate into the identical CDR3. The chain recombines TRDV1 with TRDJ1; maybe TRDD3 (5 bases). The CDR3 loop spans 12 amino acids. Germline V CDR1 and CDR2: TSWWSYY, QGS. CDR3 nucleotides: TGTGCCCTTGGTGGGGACACCGATAAACTCATCTTT. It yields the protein CALGGDTDKLIF.

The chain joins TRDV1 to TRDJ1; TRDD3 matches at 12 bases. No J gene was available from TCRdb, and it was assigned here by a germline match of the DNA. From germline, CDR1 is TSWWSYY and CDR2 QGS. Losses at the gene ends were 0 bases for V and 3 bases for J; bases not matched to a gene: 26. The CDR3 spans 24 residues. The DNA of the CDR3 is TGTGCTCTTGGGGAACTGGTCCCAATCCTTCTCTTACTGGGGGATACTCGGGGCCCCGATAAACTCATCTTT. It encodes CALGELVPILLLLGDTRGPDKLIF.

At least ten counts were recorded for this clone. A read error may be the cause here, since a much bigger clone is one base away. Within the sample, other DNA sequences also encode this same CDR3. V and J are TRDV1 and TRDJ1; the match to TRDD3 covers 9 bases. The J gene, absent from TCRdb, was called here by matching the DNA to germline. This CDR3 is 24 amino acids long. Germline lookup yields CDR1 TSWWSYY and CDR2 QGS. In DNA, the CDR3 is TGTGCTCTTGGGCTAAGTTGGCCTTCCCCGTTCGACTTACTGGGGGACCCGTACACCGACAAACTCATCTTT. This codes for CALGLSWPSPFDLLGDPYTDKLIF.

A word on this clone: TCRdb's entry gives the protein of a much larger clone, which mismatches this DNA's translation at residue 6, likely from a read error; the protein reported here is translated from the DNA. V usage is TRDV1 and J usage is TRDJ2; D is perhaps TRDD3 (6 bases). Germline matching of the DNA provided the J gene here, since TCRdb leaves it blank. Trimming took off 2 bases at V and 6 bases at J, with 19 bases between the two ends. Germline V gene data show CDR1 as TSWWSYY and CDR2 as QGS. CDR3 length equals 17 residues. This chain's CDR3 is CALGESDWGSLSAQLFF. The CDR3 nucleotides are TGTGCTCTTGGGGAATCTGATTGGGGGTCCTTGTCAGCACAACTCTTCTTT.

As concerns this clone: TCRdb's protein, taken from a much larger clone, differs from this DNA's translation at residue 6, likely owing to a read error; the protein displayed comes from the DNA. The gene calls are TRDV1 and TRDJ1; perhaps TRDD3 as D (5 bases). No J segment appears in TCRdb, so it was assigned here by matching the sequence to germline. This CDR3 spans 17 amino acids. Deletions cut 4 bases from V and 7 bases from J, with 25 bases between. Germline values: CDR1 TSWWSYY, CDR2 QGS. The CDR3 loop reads CALGGRSPGVGWGKLIF. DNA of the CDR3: TGTGCTCTTGGGGGACGTTCCCCCGGTGTGGGTTGGGGTAAACTCATCTTT.

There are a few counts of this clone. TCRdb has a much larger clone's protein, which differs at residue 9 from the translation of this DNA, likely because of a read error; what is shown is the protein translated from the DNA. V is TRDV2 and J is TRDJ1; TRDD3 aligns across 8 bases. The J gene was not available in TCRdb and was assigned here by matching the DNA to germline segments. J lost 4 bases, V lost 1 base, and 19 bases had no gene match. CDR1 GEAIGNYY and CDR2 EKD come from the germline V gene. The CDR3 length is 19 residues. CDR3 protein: CACDTLDLRDTAKNDKLIF. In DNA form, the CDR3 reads TGTGCCTGTGACACACTTGATCTGAGGGATACGGCCAAGAACGATAAACTCATCTTT.

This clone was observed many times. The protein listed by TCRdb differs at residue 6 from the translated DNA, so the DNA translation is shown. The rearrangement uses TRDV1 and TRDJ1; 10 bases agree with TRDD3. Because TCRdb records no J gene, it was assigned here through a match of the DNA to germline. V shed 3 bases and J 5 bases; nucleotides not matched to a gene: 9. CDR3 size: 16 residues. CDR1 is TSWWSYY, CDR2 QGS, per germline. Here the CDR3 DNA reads TGTGCTCTTGGGGATTGCTGGGGGATAGGCACGGATAAACTCATCTTT. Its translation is CALGDCWGIGTDKLIF.

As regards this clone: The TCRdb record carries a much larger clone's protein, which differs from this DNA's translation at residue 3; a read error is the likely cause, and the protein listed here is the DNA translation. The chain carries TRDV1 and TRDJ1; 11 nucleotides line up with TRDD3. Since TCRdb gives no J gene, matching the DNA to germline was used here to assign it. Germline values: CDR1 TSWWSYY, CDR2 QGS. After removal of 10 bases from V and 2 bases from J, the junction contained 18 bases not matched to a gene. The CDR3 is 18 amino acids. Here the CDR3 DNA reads TGTGCTCCTTGGGAACCCGGCTTACTGGGGGATAAAACCGATAAACTCATCTTT. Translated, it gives CAPWEPGLLGDKTDKLIF.

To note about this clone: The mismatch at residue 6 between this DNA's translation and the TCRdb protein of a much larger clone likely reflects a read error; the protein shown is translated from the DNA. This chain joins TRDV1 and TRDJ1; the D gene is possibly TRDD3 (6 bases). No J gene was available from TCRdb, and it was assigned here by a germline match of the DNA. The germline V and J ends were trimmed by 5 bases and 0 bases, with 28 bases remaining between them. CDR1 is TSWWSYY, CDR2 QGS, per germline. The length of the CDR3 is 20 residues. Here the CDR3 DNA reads TGTGCTCTTGGGACCACCTTTGCCGGGGGAGGTTACTGGTACACCGATAAACTCATCTTT. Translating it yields CALGTTFAGGGYWYTDKLIF.

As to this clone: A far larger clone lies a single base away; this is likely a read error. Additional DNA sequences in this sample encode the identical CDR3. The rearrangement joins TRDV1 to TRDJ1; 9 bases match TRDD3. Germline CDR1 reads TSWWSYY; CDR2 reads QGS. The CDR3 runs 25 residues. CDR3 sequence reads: CALGELYPTFYPPGDTPKYTDKLIF. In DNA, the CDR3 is TGTGCTCTTGGGGAACTCTATCCTACGTTTTACCCCCCGGGGGATACTCCAAAATACACTGATAAACTCATCTTT.

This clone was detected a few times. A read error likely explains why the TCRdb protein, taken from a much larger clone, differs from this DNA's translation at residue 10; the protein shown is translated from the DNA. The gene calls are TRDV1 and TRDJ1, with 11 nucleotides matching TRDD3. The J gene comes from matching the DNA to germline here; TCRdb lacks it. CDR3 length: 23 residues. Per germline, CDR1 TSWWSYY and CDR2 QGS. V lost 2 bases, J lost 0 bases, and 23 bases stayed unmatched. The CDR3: CALGELEGPANVLGDKDTDKLIF. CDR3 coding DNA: TGTGCTCTTGGGGAATTAGAAGGACCCGCGAACGTACTGGGGGATAAAGACACCGATAAACTCATCTTT.

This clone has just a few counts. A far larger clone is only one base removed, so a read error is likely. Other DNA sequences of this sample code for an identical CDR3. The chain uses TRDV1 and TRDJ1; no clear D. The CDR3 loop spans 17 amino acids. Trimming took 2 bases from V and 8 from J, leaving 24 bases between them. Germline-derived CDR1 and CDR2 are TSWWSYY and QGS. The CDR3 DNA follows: TGTGCTCTTGGGGAAACAGCCCGACGCGTGCTGCGGAGGAAACTCATCTTT. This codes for CALGETARRVLRRKLIF.

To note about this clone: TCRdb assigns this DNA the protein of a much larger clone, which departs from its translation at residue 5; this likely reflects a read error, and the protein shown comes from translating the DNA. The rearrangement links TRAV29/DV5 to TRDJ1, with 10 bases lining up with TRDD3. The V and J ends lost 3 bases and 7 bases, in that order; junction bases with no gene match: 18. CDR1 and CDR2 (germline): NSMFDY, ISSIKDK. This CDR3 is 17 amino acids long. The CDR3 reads CAATIRIGGYARFKLIF. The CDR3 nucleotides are TGTGCAGCAACGATTCGTATAGGGGGATACGCGCGGTTTAAACTCATCTTT. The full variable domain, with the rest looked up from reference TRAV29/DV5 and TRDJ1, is DQQVKQNSPSLSVQEGRISILNCDYTNSMFDYFLWYKKYPAEGPTFLISISSIKDKNEDGRFTVFLNKSAKHLSLHIVPSQPGDSAVYFCAATIRIGGYARFKLIFGKGTRVTVEP.

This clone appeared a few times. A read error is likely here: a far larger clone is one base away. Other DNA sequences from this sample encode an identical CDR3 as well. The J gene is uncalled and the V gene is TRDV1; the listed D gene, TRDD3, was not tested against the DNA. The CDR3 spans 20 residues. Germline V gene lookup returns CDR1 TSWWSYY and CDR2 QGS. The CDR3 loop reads CALGELADLDTGGYTDKLIF. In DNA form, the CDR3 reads TGTGCTCTTGGGGAGCTAGCAGATCTCGATACTGGGGGATACACCGATAAACTTATCTTT.

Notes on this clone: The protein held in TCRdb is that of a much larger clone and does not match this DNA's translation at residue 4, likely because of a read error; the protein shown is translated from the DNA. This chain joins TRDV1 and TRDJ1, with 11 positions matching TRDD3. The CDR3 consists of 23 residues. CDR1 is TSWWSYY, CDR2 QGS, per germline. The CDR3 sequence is CALREPGLSFSNWGIWRQDKLIF. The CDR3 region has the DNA TGTGCTCTTAGGGAACCTGGGCTATCTTTCTCGAACTGGGGGATATGGAGGCAAGATAAACTCATCTTT.

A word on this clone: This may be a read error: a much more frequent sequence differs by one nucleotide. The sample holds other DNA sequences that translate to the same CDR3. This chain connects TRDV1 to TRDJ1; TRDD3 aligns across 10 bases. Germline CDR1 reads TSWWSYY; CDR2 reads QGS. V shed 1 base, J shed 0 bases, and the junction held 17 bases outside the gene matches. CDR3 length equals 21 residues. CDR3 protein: CALGERRLPTLTGGYTDKLIF. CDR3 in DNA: TGTGCTCTTGGGGAACGTCGCCTTCCCACCCTTACTGGGGGATACACCGATAAACTCATCTTT.

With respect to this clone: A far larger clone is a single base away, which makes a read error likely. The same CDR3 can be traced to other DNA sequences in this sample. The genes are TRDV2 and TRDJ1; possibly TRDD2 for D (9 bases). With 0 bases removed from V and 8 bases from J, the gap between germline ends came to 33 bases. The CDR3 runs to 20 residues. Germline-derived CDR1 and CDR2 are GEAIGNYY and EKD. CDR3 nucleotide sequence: TGTGCCTGTGACACCTCGCCCTCCTTCCTACCTTTACTGGGGGGCGACAAACTCATCTTT. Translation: CACDTSPSFLPLLGGDKLIF.

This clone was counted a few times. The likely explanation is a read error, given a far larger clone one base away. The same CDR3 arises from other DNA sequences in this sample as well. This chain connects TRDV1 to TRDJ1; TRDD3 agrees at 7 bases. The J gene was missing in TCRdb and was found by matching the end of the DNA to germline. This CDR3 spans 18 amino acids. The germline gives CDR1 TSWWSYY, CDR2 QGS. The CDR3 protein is CALGDPFPAVWGYDKLIF. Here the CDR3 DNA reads TGTGCCCTTGGGGACCCCTTTCCTGCAGTCTGGGGATACGATAAACTCATCTTT.

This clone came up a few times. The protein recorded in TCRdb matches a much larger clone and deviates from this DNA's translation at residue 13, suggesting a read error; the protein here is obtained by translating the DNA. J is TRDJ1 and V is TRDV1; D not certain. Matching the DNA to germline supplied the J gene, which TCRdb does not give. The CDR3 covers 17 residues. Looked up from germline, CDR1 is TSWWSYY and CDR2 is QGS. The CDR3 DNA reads TGTGCTCTTGGGGAACTCATGACCCTGGCGTACACCTATAAACTCATCTTT. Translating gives CALGELMTLAYTYKLIF.

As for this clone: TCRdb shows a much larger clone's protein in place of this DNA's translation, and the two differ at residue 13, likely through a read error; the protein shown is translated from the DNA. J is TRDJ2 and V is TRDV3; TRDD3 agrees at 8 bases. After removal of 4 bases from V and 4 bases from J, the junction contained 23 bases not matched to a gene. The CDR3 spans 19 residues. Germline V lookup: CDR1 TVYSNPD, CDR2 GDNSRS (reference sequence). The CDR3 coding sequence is TGTGCCTCCCCCGAGCCGACTACTCAATACTGGGGGCCGACAGCACAACTCTTCTTT. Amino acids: CASPEPTTQYWGPTAQLFF.

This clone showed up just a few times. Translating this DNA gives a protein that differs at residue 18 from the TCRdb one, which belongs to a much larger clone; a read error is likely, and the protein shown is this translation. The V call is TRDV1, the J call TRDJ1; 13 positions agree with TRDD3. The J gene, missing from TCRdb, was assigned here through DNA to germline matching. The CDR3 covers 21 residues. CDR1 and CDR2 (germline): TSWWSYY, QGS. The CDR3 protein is CALGDLDGTGGYVIYTDRLIF. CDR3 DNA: TGTGCTCTTGGGGATCTGGACGGTACTGGGGGATACGTCATATACACCGATAGACTCATCTTT.

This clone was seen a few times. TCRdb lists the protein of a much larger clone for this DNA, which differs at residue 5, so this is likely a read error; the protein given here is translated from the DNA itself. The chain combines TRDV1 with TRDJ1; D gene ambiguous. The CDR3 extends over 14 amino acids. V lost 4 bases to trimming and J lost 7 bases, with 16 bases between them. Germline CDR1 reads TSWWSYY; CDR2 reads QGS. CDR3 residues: CALGGPHGCGKLIF. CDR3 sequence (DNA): TGTGCTCTTGGGGGACCCCATGGGTGCGGTAAACTCATCTTT.

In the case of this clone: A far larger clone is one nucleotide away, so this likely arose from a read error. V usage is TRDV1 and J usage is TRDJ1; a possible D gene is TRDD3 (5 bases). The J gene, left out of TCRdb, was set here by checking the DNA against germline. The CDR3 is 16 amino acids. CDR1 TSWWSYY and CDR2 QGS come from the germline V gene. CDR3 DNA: TGTGCCCTTGGGGCTTCTGGCTGGGTAATCACCGATAAACTCATCTTT. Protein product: CALGASGWVITDKLIF.

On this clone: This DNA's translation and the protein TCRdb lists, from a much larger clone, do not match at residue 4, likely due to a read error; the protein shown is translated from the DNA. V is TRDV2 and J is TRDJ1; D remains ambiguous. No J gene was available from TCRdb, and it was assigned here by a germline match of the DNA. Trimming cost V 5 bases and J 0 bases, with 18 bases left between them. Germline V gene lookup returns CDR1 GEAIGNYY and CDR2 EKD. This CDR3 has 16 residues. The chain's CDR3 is CACGPAPFKYTDKLIF. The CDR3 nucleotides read TGTGCCTGTGGCCCGGCCCCCTTTAAATACACCGATAAACTCATCTTT.

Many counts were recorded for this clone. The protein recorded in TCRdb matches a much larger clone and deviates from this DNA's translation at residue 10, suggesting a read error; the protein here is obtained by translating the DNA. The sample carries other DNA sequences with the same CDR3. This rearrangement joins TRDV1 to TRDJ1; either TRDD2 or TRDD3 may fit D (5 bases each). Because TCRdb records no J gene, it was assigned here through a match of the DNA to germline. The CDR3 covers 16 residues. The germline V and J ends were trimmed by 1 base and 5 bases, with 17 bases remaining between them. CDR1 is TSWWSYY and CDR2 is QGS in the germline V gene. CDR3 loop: CALGEPFAGWGDKLIF. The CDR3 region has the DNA TGTGCTCTTGGGGAACCCTTCGCTGGGTGGGGAGATAAACTCATCTTT.

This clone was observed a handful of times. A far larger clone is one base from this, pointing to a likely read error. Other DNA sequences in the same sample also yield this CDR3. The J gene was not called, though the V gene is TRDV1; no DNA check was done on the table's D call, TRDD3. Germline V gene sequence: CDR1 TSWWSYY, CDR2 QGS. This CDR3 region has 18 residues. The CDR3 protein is CALGELLPILGWTDKLIF. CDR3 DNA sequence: TGTGCTCTTGGGGAACTCCTCCCGATACTGGGGTGGACCGATAAACTCATCTTC.

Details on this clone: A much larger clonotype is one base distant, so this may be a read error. CDR3 coding DNA: TGTGCTCTTGGGGCCCGTCGTCTTCCTGCTTGGGGGATACGGATAAAACTCATCTTT. Encoded protein: CALGARRLPAWGIRIKLIF. The V and J genes are TRDV1 and TRDJ1, with 11 bases matching TRDD3. The J gene was not available in TCRdb and was assigned here by matching the DNA to germline segments. J was trimmed by 8 bases and V by 4 bases; bases with no gene match: 21. The V gene's germline CDR1 is TSWWSYY and CDR2 QGS. The CDR3 extends over 19 amino acids.

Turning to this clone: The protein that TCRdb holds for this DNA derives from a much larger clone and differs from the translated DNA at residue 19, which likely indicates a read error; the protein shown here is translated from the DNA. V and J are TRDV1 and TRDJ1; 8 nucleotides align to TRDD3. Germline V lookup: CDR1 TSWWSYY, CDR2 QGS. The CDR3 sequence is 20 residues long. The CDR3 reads CALGELLWGTSLKYTDKLTF. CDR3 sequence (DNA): TGTGCTCTTGGGGAGTTACTCTGGGGGACGAGTTTAAAGTACACCGATAAACTCACCTTT.